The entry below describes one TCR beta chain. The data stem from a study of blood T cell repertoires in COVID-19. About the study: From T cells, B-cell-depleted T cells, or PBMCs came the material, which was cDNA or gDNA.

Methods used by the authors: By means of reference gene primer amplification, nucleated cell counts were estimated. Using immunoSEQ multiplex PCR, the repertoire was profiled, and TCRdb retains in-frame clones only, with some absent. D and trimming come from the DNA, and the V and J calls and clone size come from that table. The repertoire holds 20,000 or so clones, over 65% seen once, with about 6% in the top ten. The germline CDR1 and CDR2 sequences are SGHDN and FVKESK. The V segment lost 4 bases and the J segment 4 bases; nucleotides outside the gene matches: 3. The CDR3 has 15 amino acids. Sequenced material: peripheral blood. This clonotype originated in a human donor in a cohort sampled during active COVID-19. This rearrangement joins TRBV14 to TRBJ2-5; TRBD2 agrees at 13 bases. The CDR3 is CASSLGLAGVETQYF. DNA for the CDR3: TGTGCCAGCAGCCTCGGACTAGCGGGAGTAGAGACCCAGTACTTC.